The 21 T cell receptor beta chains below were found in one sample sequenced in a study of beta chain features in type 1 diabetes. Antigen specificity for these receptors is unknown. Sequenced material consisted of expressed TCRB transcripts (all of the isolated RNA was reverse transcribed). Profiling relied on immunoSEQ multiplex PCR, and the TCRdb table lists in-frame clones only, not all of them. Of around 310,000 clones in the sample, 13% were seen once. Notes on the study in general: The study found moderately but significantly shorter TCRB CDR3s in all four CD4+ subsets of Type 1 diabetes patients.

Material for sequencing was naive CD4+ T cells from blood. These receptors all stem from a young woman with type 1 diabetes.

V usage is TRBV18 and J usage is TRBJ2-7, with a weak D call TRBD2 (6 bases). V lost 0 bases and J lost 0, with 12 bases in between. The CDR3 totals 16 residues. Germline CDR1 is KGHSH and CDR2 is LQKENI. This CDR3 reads CASSPPGGARSYEQYF. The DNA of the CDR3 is TGTGCCAGCTCACCACCGGGCGGGGCTCGCTCCTACGAGCAGTACTTC.

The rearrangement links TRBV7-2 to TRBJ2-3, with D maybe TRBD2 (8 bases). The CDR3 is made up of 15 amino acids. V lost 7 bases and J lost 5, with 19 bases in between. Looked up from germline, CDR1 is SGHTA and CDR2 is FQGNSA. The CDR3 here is CASKGAGGREDTQYF. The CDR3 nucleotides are TGTGCCAGCAAGGGGGCGGGAGGCCGGGAAGATACGCAGTATTTT.

The CDR3 DNA reads TGTGCCAGCAGTCCACGGACAGGGAAAGACTATGGCTACACCTTC. Its protein product is CASSPRTGKDYGYTF. The J gene is TRBJ1-2, the V gene TRBV27, with 8 bases identical to TRBD1. The CDR3 has 15 residues. In germline, CDR1 is MNHEY, CDR2 SMNVEV (reference sequence). V shed 5 bases, J shed 3 bases, and the junction held 8 bases outside the gene matches.

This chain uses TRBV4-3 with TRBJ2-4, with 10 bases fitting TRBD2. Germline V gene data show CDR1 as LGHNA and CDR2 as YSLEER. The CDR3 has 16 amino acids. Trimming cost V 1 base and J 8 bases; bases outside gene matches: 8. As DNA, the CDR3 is TGCGCCAGCAGCCAAGCGGCTAGCGGGAGTAGACACATTCAGTACTTC. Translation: CASSQAASGSRHIQYF.

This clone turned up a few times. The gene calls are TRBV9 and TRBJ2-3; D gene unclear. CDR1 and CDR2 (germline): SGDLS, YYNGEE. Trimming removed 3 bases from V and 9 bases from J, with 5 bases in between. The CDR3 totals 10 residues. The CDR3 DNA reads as TGTGCCAGCAGCGGTGAGACGCAGTATTTT. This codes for CASSGETQYF.

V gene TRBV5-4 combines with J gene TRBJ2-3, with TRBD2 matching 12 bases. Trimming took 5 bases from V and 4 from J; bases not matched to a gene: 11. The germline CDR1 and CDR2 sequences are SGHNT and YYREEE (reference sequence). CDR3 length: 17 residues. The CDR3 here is CASSTASGRAGADTQYF. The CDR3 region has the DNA TGTGCCAGCAGTACCGCTAGCGGGAGGGCAGGGGCAGATACGCAGTATTTT.

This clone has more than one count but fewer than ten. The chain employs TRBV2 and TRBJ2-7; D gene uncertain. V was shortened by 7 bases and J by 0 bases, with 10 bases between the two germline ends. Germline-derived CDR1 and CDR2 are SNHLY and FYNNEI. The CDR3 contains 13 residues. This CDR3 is CASTLDSSYEQYF. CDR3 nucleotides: TGTGCCAGCACTTTAGATAGCTCCTACGAGCAGTACTTC.

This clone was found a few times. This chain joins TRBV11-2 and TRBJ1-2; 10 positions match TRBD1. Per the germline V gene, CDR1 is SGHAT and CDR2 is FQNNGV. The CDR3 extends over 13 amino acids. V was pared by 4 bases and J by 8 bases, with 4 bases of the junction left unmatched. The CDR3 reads CASSWDRGGGYTF. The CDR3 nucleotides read TGTGCCAGCAGCTGGGACAGGGGAGGAGGCTACACCTTC.

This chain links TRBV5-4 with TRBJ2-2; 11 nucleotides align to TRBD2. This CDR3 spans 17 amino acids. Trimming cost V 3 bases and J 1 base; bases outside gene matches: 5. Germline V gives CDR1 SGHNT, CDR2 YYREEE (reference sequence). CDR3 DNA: TGTGCCAGCAGCTCCGCAACTAGCGGGGGGAACACCGGGGAGCTGTTTTTT. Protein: CASSSATSGGNTGELFF.

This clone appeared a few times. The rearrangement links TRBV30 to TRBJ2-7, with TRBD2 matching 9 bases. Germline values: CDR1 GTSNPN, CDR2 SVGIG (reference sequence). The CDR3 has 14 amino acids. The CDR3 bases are TGTGCCTCGAGTAGCGGGGGCCCTACCTACGAGCAGTACGTC. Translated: CASSSGGPTYEQYV.

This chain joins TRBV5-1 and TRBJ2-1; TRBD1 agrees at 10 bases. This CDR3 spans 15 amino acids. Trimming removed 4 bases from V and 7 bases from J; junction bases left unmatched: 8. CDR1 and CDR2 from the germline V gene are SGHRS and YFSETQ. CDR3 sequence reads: CASSRGGTGDNEQFF. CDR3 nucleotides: TGCGCCAGCAGCCGGGGAGGGACAGGGGATAATGAGCAGTTCTTC.

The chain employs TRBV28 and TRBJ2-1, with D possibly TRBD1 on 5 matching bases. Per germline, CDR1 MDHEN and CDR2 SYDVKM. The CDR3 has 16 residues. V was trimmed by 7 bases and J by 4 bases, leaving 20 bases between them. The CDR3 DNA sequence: TGTGCCAGCACCCTCTCTGGGCAGGGTCGGTACAATGAGCAGTTCTTC. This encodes CASTLSGQGRYNEQFF. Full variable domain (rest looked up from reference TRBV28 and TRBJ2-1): DVKVTQSSRYLVKRTGEKVFLECVQDMDHENMFWYRQDPGLGLRLIYFSYDVKMKEKGDIPEGYSVSREKKERFSLILESASTNQTSMYLCASTLSGQGRYNEQFFGPGTRLTVL.

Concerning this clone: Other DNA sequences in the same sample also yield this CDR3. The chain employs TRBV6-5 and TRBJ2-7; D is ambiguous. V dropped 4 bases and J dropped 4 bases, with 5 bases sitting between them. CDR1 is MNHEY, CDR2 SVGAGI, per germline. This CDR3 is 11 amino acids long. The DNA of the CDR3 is TGTGCCAGCAGTTCCGTTTACGAGCAGTACTTC. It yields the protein CASSSVYEQYF.

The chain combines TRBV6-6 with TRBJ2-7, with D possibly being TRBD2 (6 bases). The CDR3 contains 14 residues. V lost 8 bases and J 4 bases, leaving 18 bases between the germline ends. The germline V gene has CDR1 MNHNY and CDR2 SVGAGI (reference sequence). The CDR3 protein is CASQTGTGAYEQYF. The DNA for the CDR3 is TGTGCCAGCCAGACCGGGACTGGGGCGTACGAGCAGTACTTC.

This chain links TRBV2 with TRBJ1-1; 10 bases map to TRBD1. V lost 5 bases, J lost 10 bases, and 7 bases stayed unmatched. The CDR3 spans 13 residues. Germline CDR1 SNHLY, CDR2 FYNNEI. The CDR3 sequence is CASSPGRDRGAFF. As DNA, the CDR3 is TGTGCCAGCAGTCCAGGGAGGGACAGGGGAGCTTTCTTT.

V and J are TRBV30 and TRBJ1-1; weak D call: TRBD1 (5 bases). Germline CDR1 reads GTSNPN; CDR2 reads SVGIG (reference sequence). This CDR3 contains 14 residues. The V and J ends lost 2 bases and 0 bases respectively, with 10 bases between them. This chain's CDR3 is CAWSRGVMNTEAFF. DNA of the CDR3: TGTGCCTGGAGTCGGGGGGTTATGAACACTGAAGCTTTCTTT.

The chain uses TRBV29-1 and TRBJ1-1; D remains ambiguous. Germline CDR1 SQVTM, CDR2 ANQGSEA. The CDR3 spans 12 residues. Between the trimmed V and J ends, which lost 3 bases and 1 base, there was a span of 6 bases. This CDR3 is CSVESENTEAFF. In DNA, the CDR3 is TGCAGCGTTGAGTCAGAGAACACTGAAGCTTTCTTT. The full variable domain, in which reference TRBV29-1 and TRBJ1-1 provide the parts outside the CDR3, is SAVISQKPSRDICQRGTSLTIQCQVDSQVTMMFWYRQQPGQSLTLIATANQGSEATYESGFVIDKFPISRPNLTFSTLTVSNMSPEDSSIYLCSVESENTEAFFGQGTRLTVV.

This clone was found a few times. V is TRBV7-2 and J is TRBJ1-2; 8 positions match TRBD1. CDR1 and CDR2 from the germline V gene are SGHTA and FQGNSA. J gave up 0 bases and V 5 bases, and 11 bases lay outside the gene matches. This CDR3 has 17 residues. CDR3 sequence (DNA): TGTGCCAGCAGCCCGGGACAGGCCACCGAAGCTAACTATGGCTACACCTTC. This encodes CASSPGQATEANYGYTF.

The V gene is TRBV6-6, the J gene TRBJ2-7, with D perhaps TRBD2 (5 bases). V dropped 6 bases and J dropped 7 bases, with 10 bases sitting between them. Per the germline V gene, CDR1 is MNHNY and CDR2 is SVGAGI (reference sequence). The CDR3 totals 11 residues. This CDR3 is CASSPGGEQYF. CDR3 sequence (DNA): TGTGCCAGCAGCCCTGGAGGAGAGCAGTACTTC.

The CDR3 here is CASSSGASEQYF. Written as DNA, the CDR3 is TGTGCCAGCAGTTCAGGGGCTTCCGAGCAGTACTTC. V and J are TRBV2 and TRBJ2-7; weak D call: TRBD1 (6 bases). Trimming stripped 5 bases from V and 6 bases from J, with 11 bases between. This CDR3 region has 12 residues. Germline CDR1 SNHLY, CDR2 FYNNEI.

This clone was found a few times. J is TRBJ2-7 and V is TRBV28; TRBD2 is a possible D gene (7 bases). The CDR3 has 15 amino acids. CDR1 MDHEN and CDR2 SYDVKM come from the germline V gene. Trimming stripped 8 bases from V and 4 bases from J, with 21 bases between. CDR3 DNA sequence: TGTGCCAGCCACCCCGGGGGGCCACCAGGTTACGAGCAGTACTTC. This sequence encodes CASHPGGPPGYEQYF.